This T cell receptor (beta chain) comes out of a study of shared clonotypes between healthy human individuals (dated by TCRdb to about 2020). About the full investigation: The cohort comprised a couple of women and a few men aged 18 to 49 years. Per donor, leukapheresis produced somewhere between about 0.85 and 8.9 billion PBMCs. Libraries were prepared and TCR repertoires were sequenced by different laboratories using diverse techniques, in order to increase sequencing depth and limit assay-specific biases. To estimate repertoire size and how much clonotypes are shared between individuals, the study performed deep sequencing of blood TCR repertoires from a few healthy adults. For each donor, CD4 naive and CD4 memory were each given three plates, CD8 naive was given two plates, and CD8 memory was given one plate. Overall study outcomes, separate from this receptor: Clonotypes shared by all four sorted-subset donors showed higher generation probabilities than non-shared clonotypes. When several donors were compared, the shared fraction of clonotypes was 5% to 6.5% for naive CD4, less than 4% for naive CD8, about 2.5% for memory CD4, and 0.35% to 0.4% for memory CD8. Incomplete sequencing was indicated by rarefaction of sorted-subset datasets, despite the large sequencing depth. Sampling was restricted to blood, and TCR repertoires in tissue are likely to differ from TCR repertoires in blood. Based on pairwise subsampling, the degree of clonotype sharing among donors was expected to be affected by sequencing depth. Naive subsets generally had larger estimated clonotype richness than memory subsets did. Because the study included only a small number of donors, the genetic and exposure-history diversity represented was limited.

Worth noting for this clone: Its recognized antigen is unknown. There are no base qualities to consult, and no much larger clone falls within one base. This CDR3 is also generated by other DNA sequences in the sample.

TCR CDR3 regions were amplified from genomic DNA by multiplex PCR using the deep immunoSEQ assay. Genomic DNA extracted from each cell subset was distributed evenly over all wells of several immunoSEQ 96-well plates, and each plate served as one replicate. For sorted subsets, around 200 ng genomic DNA, equal to about 30,000 T cell genomes, was loaded into each replicate PCR. Purified libraries were quantified with a Qubit 3.0 fluorometer, sized on a Bioanalyzer 2100, and re-quantified with the KAPA Library Quantification kit. Every immunoSEQ 96-well plate was sequenced on a separate single-read 150-cycle Illumina NextSeq 550 flow cell. The paper's data handling went like this. Because the immunoSEQ output held only junctional sequences and lacked quality scores, the filtering could not match the filtering applied to full-length reads. Sequences were annotated with PyIR, a Python wrapper for IgBLAST v1.9, and V/J genes and CDR3 were assigned using IMGT germline references. Reads were filtered out if the reads had weak V/J assignments (E-value above 1e-6), no CDR3, stop codons, out-of-frame junctions, or ambiguous translated residues. A V3J clonotype was defined by an identical inferred V gene, J gene, and CDR3 amino acid sequence. Percentage overlap between repertoires was calculated by dividing the number of shared unique clonotypes by the size of the smaller repertoire. Richness of each repertoire was evaluated using RTK rarefaction, the Chao1 estimator, and Recon v2.1 estimates of unobserved clonotypes. For all TCRbeta clonotypes obtained by the gDNA method from a handful of donors, generation probabilities were computed with OLGA. TCRdb re-hosts the immuneACCESS table, in-frame sequences only. Its copies lack some clones; in the studies checked, an unresolved V gene accounts for under half of them, and the cause for the rest is not known. V and J calls and clone size are copied from that table; D and trimming were computed from the DNA. For this sample the table gives about 1,900,000 clones, of which about 95% were detected only once. The ten most abundant clones make up around 1.2% of the sample.

Taken from cysteine to phenylalanine, the CDR3 has 13 residues. The retained sequence is limited to the CDR3, 39 bases, with the frame set at the first base. V and J are truncated by 1 base and 1 base respectively, leaving an intervening sequence of 5 bases. The germline V gene (reference sequence) provides CDR1 LNHDA and CDR2 SQIVND. CD8 naive samples were CD45RO-negative cells positively selected for CCR7, giving a CD45RA+CCR7+ population that excluded TemRA cells. Donors were healthy HIV-negative adults with no recently reported acute infections or vaccinations. Every donor was a Caucasian adult residing in Nashville, Tennessee, USA. After blood collection by leukapheresis, PBMCs were isolated using Ficoll-Histopaque density gradient centrifugation and then cryopreserved in the vapor phase of liquid nitrogen. Analytical flow cytometry was used to check the purity and quantity of each magnetically sorted T cell population. From each sorted fraction, genomic DNA was isolated and quantified by UV absorbance on a Nanodrop 2000c.

This receptor chain uses TRBV19 and TRBJ2-7; no D gene can be assigned with confidence. The sequencing input was naive CD8+ T cells sorted from blood. What the cell subset or site label conveys for this sample: CD45RA+CCR7+. The TCR comes from a man in his late teens or twenties in good health. The nucleotide sequence reads as follows: TGTGCCAGTAGTATAGGGCTTTCCTACGAGCAGTACTTC. Translated, it reads CASSIGLSYEQYF. When the CDR3 is completed using the reference TRBV19 and TRBJ2-7 genes on either side, the full variable domain is DGGITQSPKYLFRKEGQNVTLSCEQNLNHDAMYWYRQDPGQGLRLIYYSQIVNDFQKGDIAEGYSVSREKKESFPLTVTSAQKNPTAFYLCASSIGLSYEQYFGPGTRLTVT.